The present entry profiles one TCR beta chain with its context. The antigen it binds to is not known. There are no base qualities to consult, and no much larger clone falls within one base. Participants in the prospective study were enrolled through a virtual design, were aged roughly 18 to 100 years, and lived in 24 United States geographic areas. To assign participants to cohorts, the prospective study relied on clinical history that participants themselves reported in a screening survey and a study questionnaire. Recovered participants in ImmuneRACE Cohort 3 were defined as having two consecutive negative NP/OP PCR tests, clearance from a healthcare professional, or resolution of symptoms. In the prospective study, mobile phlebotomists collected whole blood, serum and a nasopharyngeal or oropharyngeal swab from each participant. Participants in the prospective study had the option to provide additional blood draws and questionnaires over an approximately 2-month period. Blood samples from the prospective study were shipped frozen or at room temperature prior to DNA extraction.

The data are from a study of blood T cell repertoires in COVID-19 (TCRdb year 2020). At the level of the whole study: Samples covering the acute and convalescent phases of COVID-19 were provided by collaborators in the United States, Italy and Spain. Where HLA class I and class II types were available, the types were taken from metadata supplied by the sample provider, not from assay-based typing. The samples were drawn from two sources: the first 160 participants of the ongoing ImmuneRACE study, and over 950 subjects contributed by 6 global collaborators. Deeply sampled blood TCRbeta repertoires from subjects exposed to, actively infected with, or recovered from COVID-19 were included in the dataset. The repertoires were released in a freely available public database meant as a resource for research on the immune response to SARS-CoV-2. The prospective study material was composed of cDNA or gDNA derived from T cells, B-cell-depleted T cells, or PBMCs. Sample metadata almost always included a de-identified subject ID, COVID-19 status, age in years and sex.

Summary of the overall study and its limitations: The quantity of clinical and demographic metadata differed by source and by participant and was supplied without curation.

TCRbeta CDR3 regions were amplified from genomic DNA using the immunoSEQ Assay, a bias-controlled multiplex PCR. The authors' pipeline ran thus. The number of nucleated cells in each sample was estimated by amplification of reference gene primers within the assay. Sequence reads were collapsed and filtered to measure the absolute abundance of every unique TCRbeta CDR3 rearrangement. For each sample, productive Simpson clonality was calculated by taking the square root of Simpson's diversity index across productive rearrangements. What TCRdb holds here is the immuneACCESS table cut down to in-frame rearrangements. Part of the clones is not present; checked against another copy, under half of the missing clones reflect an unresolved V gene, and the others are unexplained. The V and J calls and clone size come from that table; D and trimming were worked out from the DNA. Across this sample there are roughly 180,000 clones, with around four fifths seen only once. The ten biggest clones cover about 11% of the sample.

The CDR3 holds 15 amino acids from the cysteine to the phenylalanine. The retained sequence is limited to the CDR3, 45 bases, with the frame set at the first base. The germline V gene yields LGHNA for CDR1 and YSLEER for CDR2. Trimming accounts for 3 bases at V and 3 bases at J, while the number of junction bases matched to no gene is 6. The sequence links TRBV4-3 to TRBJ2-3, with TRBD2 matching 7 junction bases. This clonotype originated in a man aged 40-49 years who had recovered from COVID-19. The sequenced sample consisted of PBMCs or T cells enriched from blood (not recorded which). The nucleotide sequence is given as TGCGCCAGCAGCCAGACGGGAGGAGGGACAGATACGCAGTATTTT. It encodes CASSQTGGGTDTQYF.